Following are 27 T cell receptor beta chains from one sample sequenced in a study of T-cell reconstitution after alpha-beta-depleted transplantation in children (dated by TCRdb to 2016 to 2018). The sample's treatment or condition label is to be understood as: allogeneic hematopoietic cell transplantation with graft depleted of TCRalphabeta T cells and CD19 B cells. The library was generated by PCR. The data were produced on an Illumina HiSeq 2500. To normalize quantification of the TCRbeta repertoire, the TCR libraries were built with molecular barcoding that relied on unique molecular identifiers. TCRdb reanalyzed the raw reads on its own, using fastp at Q25 for trimming and MiXCR for clone calling, and kept in-frame beta chains. Duplicate CDR3 protein sequences are folded into a single record with the most common DNA and genes. The sample table shows about 540,000 distinct CDR3 sequences, and 25% to 30% are seen once. Clones ranked in the top ten supply less than 40% of the sample.

Sequenced material: PBMCs, taken before TCRalphabeta/CD19-depleted stem cell transplant. Source of these receptors: a boy under two years old with Wiskott-Aldrich syndrome, due to receive a stem cell transplant.

Note on this clonotype: Its ends do not fully match the called genes, so a read error is possible. The rearrangement uses TRBV6-5 and TRBJ2-7, with TRBD2 matching 15 bases. The CDR3 consists of 15 residues. Per germline, CDR1 MNHEY and CDR2 SVGAGI. The CDR3 DNA reads as TGTGCCAGCAGTTCAGGACTAGCGGGAGGGTACGGGCAGTACTTC. Its translation is CASSSGLAGGYGQYF.

There are a few counts of this clonotype. The chain recombines TRBV5-1 with TRBJ2-1, with 7 bases that match TRBD2. This CDR3 spans 15 amino acids. V dropped 4 bases and J dropped 7; count of bases not matched to a gene: 11. The germline V gene encodes CDR1 SGHRS and CDR2 YFSETQ. CDR3 loop: CASSSTAGVGNEQFF. The CDR3 region has the DNA TGCGCCAGCAGCAGCACGGCGGGAGTGGGAAATGAGCAGTTCTTC.

This clonotype was seen only a few times. The CDR3 here is CASMEGGRGAYNEQFF. The CDR3 DNA reads TGTGCCAGCATGGAGGGCGGGAGGGGGGCCTACAATGAGCAGTTCTTC. The chain is built from TRBV6-2 or TRBV6-3 and TRBJ2-1, with 9 bases fitting TRBD2. The germline gives CDR1 MNHEY, CDR2 SVGEGT. V dropped 7 bases and J dropped 2; count of bases not matched to a gene: 9. This CDR3 is built from 16 residues.

The chain is built from TRBV5-1 and TRBJ2-7; 10 positions match TRBD2. CDR1 is SGHRS, CDR2 YFSETQ, per germline. Germline trimming cut 0 bases from V and 6 bases from J; bases unmatched to any gene: 3. The CDR3 loop spans 14 amino acids. In DNA, the CDR3 is TGCGCCAGCAGCTTGGAGCGGGAGGGCCGCGAGCAGTACTTC. Its translation is CASSLEREGREQYF.

The chain couples TRBV20-1 to TRBJ2-7; TRBD1 matches at 9 bases. This CDR3 spans 14 amino acids. Looked up from germline, CDR1 is DFQATT and CDR2 is SNEGSKA (reference sequence). The V gene end was trimmed by 2 bases and the J gene end by 2 bases; junction bases not matched to a gene: 4. The CDR3, as DNA: TGCAGTGCTAGAACCGGGACAGGGACCTACGAGCAGTACTTC. Translation gives CSARTGTGTYEQYF.

This chain links TRBV5-6 with TRBJ2-1; 7 bases line up with TRBD2. CDR1 SGHDT and CDR2 YYEEEE come from the germline V gene. The J segment lost 5 bases and the V segment lost 0 bases, leaving 5 bases of the junction unmatched. This CDR3 region has 15 residues. Here the CDR3 DNA reads TGTGCCAGCAGCTTGGCCGGGAGGCTTAACAATGAGCAGTTCTTC. This codes for CASSLAGRLNNEQFF.

This clonotype was detected only a few times. The rearrangement uses TRBV4-2 and TRBJ2-7; D is undetermined. V was trimmed by 0 bases and J by 0 bases, leaving 12 bases between them. The CDR3 consists of 16 residues. CDR1 LGHNA and CDR2 YNFKEQ come from the germline V gene. CDR3 sequence (DNA): TGTGCCAGCAGCCAAGATAGACAAAAAAGCTCCTACGAGCAGTACTTC. Translated: CASSQDRQKSSYEQYF.

This clonotype has just a few counts. The rearrangement joins TRBV29-1 to TRBJ1-2, with 9 bases identical to TRBD1. Trimming removed 6 bases from V and 7 bases from J; junction bases left unmatched: 6. The CDR3 spans 12 residues. The V gene's germline CDR1 is SQVTM and CDR2 ANQGSEA. As DNA, the CDR3 is TGCAGCGTCAAGACAGGGGGAGGTGGCTACACCTTC. The encoded protein is CSVKTGGGGYTF.

The rearrangement joins TRBV5-1 to TRBJ2-7; TRBD1 matches at 10 bases. The CDR3 runs 14 residues. Per germline, CDR1 SGHRS and CDR2 YFSETQ. V lost 4 bases to trimming and J lost 5 bases; unmatched junction nucleotides: 6. The CDR3 sequence: CASSGTGDSNEQYF. For the CDR3, the DNA is TGCGCCAGCAGCGGGACAGGGGATAGTAACGAGCAGTACTTC.

In regard to this clonotype: A read error may produce the germline difference seen at one junction end. The J gene is TRBJ2-1, the V gene TRBV20-1; 14 bases match TRBD2. The germline gives CDR1 DFQATT, CDR2 SNEGSKA (reference sequence). The CDR3 covers 16 residues. The CDR3, as DNA: TGCTGTGCTAGAGATCTAAGACTAGCGGGAGGGGGTGAGCAGTTCTTC. Translating gives CCARDLRLAGGGEQFF.

Only a few counts were recorded for this clonotype. This chain uses TRBV15 with TRBJ2-5; 7 positions agree with TRBD2. V lost 0 bases and J lost 2; bases outside the gene matches: 6. Germline CDR1 and CDR2: LNHNV and YYDKDF (reference sequence). The CDR3 loop spans 16 amino acids. Here the CDR3 reads CATSRDPLAVQETQYF. The CDR3 nucleotides are TGTGCCACCAGCAGAGATCCCCTAGCGGTACAAGAGACCCAGTACTTC. Combining the CDR3 with reference TRBV15 and TRBJ2-5 gives the whole variable domain DAMVIQNPRYQVTQFGKPVTLSCSQTLNHNVMYWYQQKSSQAPKLLFHYYDKDFNNEADTPDNFQSRRPNTSFCFLDIRSPGLGDTAMYLCATSRDPLAVQETQYFGPGTRLLVL.

This clonotype was seen a handful of times. The V and J genes are TRBV4-1 and TRBJ1-1, with 8 nucleotides matching TRBD1. The ends lost 0 bases at V and 2 bases at J; junction bases unmatched: 5. The CDR3 spans 16 residues. Looked up from germline, CDR1 is MGHRA and CDR2 is YSYEKL. CDR3 protein: CASSQDRGRANTEAFF. CDR3 nucleotides: TGCGCCAGCAGCCAAGACAGGGGGCGGGCAAACACTGAAGCTTTCTTT.

V is TRBV20-1 and J is TRBJ2-2; D unresolved. There are 10 residues in the CDR3. CDR1 and CDR2 (germline): DFQATT, SNEGSKA (reference sequence). Trimming shortened V by 0 bases and J by 9 bases, and 2 bases separated the two germline ends. CDR3 DNA: TGCAGTGCTAGAGATCGGGAGCTGTTTTTT. This codes for CSARDRELFF.

This clonotype was seen repeatedly, ten times or more. The chain joins TRBV15 to TRBJ2-1; weak D call: TRBD2 (6 bases). Germline lookup yields CDR1 LNHNV and CDR2 YYDKDF (reference sequence). CDR3 length: 15 amino acids. The ends were cut back, 0 bases at V and 4 bases at J, with 10 bases in the middle. The CDR3 reads CATSRELAEYNEQFF. In nucleotides, the CDR3 is TGTGCCACCAGCAGAGAATTAGCGGAATACAATGAGCAGTTCTTC. Supplemented by reference TRBV15 and TRBJ2-1, the full variable domain reads DAMVIQNPRYQVTQFGKPVTLSCSQTLNHNVMYWYQQKSSQAPKLLFHYYDKDFNNEADTPDNFQSRRPNTSFCFLDIRSPGLGDTAMYLCATSRELAEYNEQFFGPGTRLTVL.

The chain uses TRBV10-2 and TRBJ2-7; D not resolved. Trimming took off 3 bases at V and 7 bases at J, with 16 bases between the two ends. The CDR3 is 14 amino acids. Germline V gives CDR1 WSHSY, CDR2 SAAADI. The CDR3 DNA sequence: TGCGCCAGCAGTGAATTAGGCACGGGCACGGAGCAGTACTTC. Protein product: CASSELGTGTEQYF.

The V gene is TRBV20-1, the J gene TRBJ2-5; either TRBD1 or TRBD2 may fit D (5 bases each). Germline V gene sequence: CDR1 DFQATT, CDR2 SNEGSKA (reference sequence). This CDR3 spans 16 amino acids. V lost 1 base and J lost 2, with 17 bases in between. CDR3 in amino acids: CSARGVGTPLQETQYF. The CDR3 DNA reads as TGCAGTGCTAGAGGAGTGGGGACCCCGCTTCAAGAGACCCAGTACTTC.

This clonotype came up a few times. V is TRBV5-1 and J is TRBJ1-5; the D gene is possibly TRBD1 (6 bases). From germline, CDR1 is SGHRS and CDR2 YFSETQ. V shed 2 bases and J shed 5 bases, with 14 bases lying between them. This CDR3 region has 15 residues. The CDR3 DNA is TGCGCCAGCAGCTTTTTCGGGACAAGAGATCAGCCCCAGCATTTT. Translating gives CASSFFGTRDQPQHF.

This clonotype showed up just a few times. J is TRBJ2-3 and V is TRBV20-1; 11 positions match TRBD2. Trimming took 6 bases from V and 6 from J; bases not matched to a gene: 14. Germline loops: CDR1 DFQATT, CDR2 SNEGSKA (reference sequence). The CDR3 loop spans 16 amino acids. The CDR3 sequence is CSALSLAGGLRDTQYF. CDR3 in DNA: TGCAGTGCGCTATCCCTAGCGGGAGGCCTCCGGGATACGCAGTATTTT.

J is TRBJ2-3 and V is TRBV5-1; 8 bases align to TRBD1. The CDR3 is made up of 15 amino acids. The V segment lost 0 bases and the J segment 9 bases; nucleotides outside the gene matches: 9. Germline V gene data show CDR1 as SGHRS and CDR2 as YFSETQ. CDR3: CASSLVGTGDRTQYF. The CDR3 DNA follows: TGCGCCAGCAGCTTGGTTGGGACAGGAGATAGAACGCAGTATTTT.

The J gene is TRBJ2-1, the V gene TRBV20-1; 8 bases agree with TRBD2. The CDR3 loop spans 14 amino acids. The V gene's germline CDR1 is DFQATT and CDR2 SNEGSKA (reference sequence). V lost 0 bases, J lost 9 bases, and 7 bases stayed unmatched. CDR3 amino acids: CSARDLGSGAEQFF. The CDR3 coding sequence is TGCAGTGCTAGAGATTTAGGTAGCGGGGCTGAGCAGTTCTTC.

This chain joins TRBV12-3 or TRBV12-4 and TRBJ2-2, with D unclear. The CDR3 length is 14 residues. With 2 bases removed from V and 4 bases from J, the gap between germline ends came to 8 bases. CDR3: CASSLTSSTGELFF. The CDR3 bases are TGTGCCAGCAGTTTAACCTCGAGCACCGGGGAGCTGTTTTTT.

A few counts support this clonotype. The V gene is TRBV28, the J gene TRBJ2-7, with D possibly TRBD2 on 6 matching bases. Germline V gives CDR1 MDHEN, CDR2 SYDVKM. Trimming pared 6 bases from V and 2 bases from J, leaving 8 bases between. There are 12 residues in the CDR3. The CDR3 is CASSGSTYEQYF. The CDR3 DNA sequence: TGTGCCAGCAGCGGGAGCACCTACGAGCAGTACTTC. The variable domain in full, completed from reference TRBV28 and TRBJ2-7, reads DVKVTQSSRYLVKRTGEKVFLECVQDMDHENMFWYRQDPGLGLRLIYFSYDVKMKEKGDIPEGYSVSREKKERFSLILESASTNQTSMYLCASSGSTYEQYFGPGTRLTVT.

This sequence joins TRBV5-1 and TRBJ2-7; D might be TRBD1 or TRBD2, each matching 5 bases. The CDR3 loop spans 11 amino acids. Germline V gene data show CDR1 as SGHRS and CDR2 as YFSETQ. Trimming removed 5 bases at V and 9 bases at J, with 12 bases between. CDR3 region: CASRNGDRQYF. The CDR3, as DNA: TGCGCCAGCAGGAACGGGGACCGGCAGTACTTC.

This clonotype came up a few times. V gene TRBV5-1 combines with J gene TRBJ2-1, with 9 bases that match TRBD1. The germline V gene has CDR1 SGHRS and CDR2 YFSETQ. The V segment lost 3 bases and the J segment 9 bases; nucleotides outside the gene matches: 10. The CDR3 length is 15 residues. CDR3: CASSSGGTGRSEQFF. The CDR3 DNA reads TGCGCCAGCAGCTCAGGGGGGACAGGGAGGAGTGAGCAGTTCTTC.

This clonotype was seen only a few times. In DNA form, the CDR3 reads TGCGCCAGCAACGCCGGGGACAGGGGATCCGAGCAGTACTTC. Translation: CASNAGDRGSEQYF. The chain employs TRBV5-1 and TRBJ2-7; TRBD1 matches at 10 bases. From germline, CDR1 is SGHRS and CDR2 YFSETQ. The ends lost 6 bases at V and 6 bases at J; junction bases unmatched: 9. This CDR3 has 14 residues.

This chain uses TRBV6-1 with TRBJ2-7, with 13 bases that match TRBD2. J lost 6 bases, V lost 5 bases, and 10 bases had no gene match. The CDR3 is made up of 16 amino acids. The germline V gene encodes CDR1 MNHNS and CDR2 SASEGT. The CDR3 DNA reads TGTGCCAGCAGTCCCCTAACTAGCGGGAGGGCCCGCGAGCAGTACTTC. This gives the protein CASSPLTSGRAREQYF.

In its sample, this clonotype was seen a few times. This rearrangement joins TRBV20-1 to TRBJ2-1; the D gene is possibly TRBD2 (6 bases). Per the germline V gene, CDR1 is DFQATT and CDR2 is SNEGSKA (reference sequence). The CDR3 totals 12 residues. With 7 bases removed from V and 4 bases from J, the gap between germline ends came to 11 bases. CDR3 coding DNA: TGCAGTGTGTGGCGGGGATACAATGAGCAGTTCTTC. Translation: CSVWRGYNEQFF.